This TCR beta chain came from a study of cytomegalovirus exposure and HLA in healthy donors. PCR involved 60 Vbeta and 13 Jbeta primers. The assay was immunoSEQ multiplex PCR, and TCRdb's table has in-frame clones only and misses some. This table has over 85,000 clones, 75% to 80% appearing once. Study observations and caveats: Donors belonging to an Asian-associated ancestry cluster reportedly showed fewer N-insertions in productive TCRs than the roughly 670-donor mean, according to what a later analysis found.

Judged by abundance, this clone is medium-sized. Antigen unknown. V dropped 8 bases and J dropped 2 bases, with 12 bases sitting between them. Per the germline V gene, CDR1 is WSHSY and CDR2 is SAAADI. CDR3 length: 14 amino acids. Sample: PBMCs. This clonotype was obtained from a female donor in good health and CMV-seronegative. The chain carries TRBV10-2 and TRBJ2-2; D unresolved. The CDR3 loop reads CASGGQANTGELFF. For the CDR3, the DNA is TGCGCCAGCGGTGGGCAGGCCAACACCGGGGAGCTGTTTTTT.